This entry lists 23 T cell receptor beta chains sequenced from one sample in a study of spatial heterogeneity in lung cancer. The time point denotes: sample taken at primary tumor resection. One entry per CDR3 protein results from TCRdb running MiXCR on the 5' RACE reads. The table lists 40,000 to 55,000 distinct CDR3 sequences, approximately 6.3% of them singletons, with around 45% in the top ten. Here the sequenced sample was PBMCs, taken at surgery. All receptors come from a female donor with early-stage non-small cell lung cancer.

The chain links TRBV11-2 to TRBJ1-2, with D tentatively TRBD1 (6 bases). V lost 5 bases to trimming and J lost 2 bases, with 27 bases between them. The CDR3 runs 19 residues. Germline values: CDR1 SGHAT, CDR2 FQNNGV. CDR3 coding DNA: TGTGCCAGCAGCCCAAGAATTAGGGGGGTTGACGGCGGCAACTATGGCTACACCTTC. Its translation: CASSPRIRGVDGGNYGYTF.

Many counts were recorded for this clonotype. Here the CDR3 reads CSARLARDTQYF. The DNA of the CDR3 is TGCAGCGCACGGCTGGCGAGAGATACGCAGTATTTT. The genes are TRBV29-1 and TRBJ2-3; D remains ambiguous. This CDR3 is 12 amino acids long. Trimming cost V 7 bases and J 5 bases, with 13 bases left between them. Germline CDR1 is SQVTM and CDR2 is ANQGSEA.

This clonotype was picked up many times. V usage is TRBV6-6 and J usage is TRBJ2-3; D possibly corresponds to TRBD2 (6 bases). CDR3 length: 14 amino acids. From germline, CDR1 is MNHNY and CDR2 SVGAGI (reference sequence). Trimming cost V 4 bases and J 0 bases, with 8 bases left between them. The CDR3 DNA reads TGTGCCAGCAGTTCCGGGACTAGCACAGATACGCAGTATTTT. As protein: CASSSGTSTDTQYF.

Ten or more counts support this clonotype. The chain links TRBV4-1 to TRBJ2-1, with 15 bases aligning to TRBD2. The CDR3 sequence is 20 residues long. Germline CDR1 reads MGHRA; CDR2 reads YSYEKL. V lost 0 bases to trimming and J lost 0 bases; unmatched junction nucleotides: 6. CDR3 loop: CASSQEGTSGGPSSYNEQFF. In nucleotides, the CDR3 is TGCGCCAGCAGCCAAGAAGGGACTAGCGGGGGGCCGAGCTCCTACAATGAGCAGTTCTTC.

This clonotype appeared many times. The rearrangement links TRBV29-1 to TRBJ2-2; D is perhaps TRBD2 (6 bases). The CDR3 has 15 residues. The germline V gene has CDR1 SQVTM and CDR2 ANQGSEA. V gave up 0 bases and J gave up 3 bases, with 11 bases separating them. DNA for the CDR3: TGCAGCGTTGAAGAGGCTAGCGAGTACACCGGGGAGCTGTTTTTT. This gives the protein CSVEEASEYTGELFF.

In regard to this clonotype: Possible read error: a much larger clone is one base away. This chain uses TRBV7-9 with TRBJ1-3; D remains ambiguous. This CDR3 spans 17 amino acids. Germline lookup yields CDR1 SEHNR and CDR2 FQNEAQ (reference sequence). V lost 4 bases and J 1 base, leaving 17 bases between the germline ends. The CDR3 loop is CASSSATRGISGNTIYF. DNA of the CDR3: TGTGCCAGCAGCTCGGCGACCAGAGGAATTTCTGGAAACACCATATATTTT.

The sample holds many counts of this clonotype. This chain uses TRBV15 with TRBJ2-7, with 7 bases fitting TRBD1. In germline, CDR1 is LNHNV, CDR2 YYDKDF (reference sequence). The V segment lost 3 bases and the J segment 4 bases; nucleotides outside the gene matches: 6. The CDR3 is made up of 14 amino acids. CDR3 region: CATSSPGQYYEQYF. CDR3 nucleotides: TGTGCCACCAGCAGCCCGGGACAGTATTACGAGCAGTACTTC. The variable domain in full, with the rest retrieved from reference TRBV15 and TRBJ2-7, is DAMVIQNPRYQVTQFGKPVTLSCSQTLNHNVMYWYQQKSSQAPKLLFHYYDKDFNNEADTPDNFQSRRPNTSFCFLDIRSPGLGDTAMYLCATSSPGQYYEQYFGPGTRLTVT.

There are many counts of this clonotype. V usage is TRBV5-6 and J usage is TRBJ2-5, with 9 bases aligning to TRBD2. The CDR3 spans 16 residues. Losses at the gene ends were 0 bases for V and 2 bases for J; bases not matched to a gene: 5. Germline CDR1 is SGHDT and CDR2 is YYEEEE. DNA for the CDR3: TGTGCCAGCAGCTTGGTTAGTGCGGGGGGGCAAGAGACCCAGTACTTC. Translating gives CASSLVSAGGQETQYF.

This clonotype was observed many times. V is TRBV5-1 and J is TRBJ2-3; D is unresolved. The CDR3 has 16 residues. Germline loops: CDR1 SGHRS, CDR2 YFSETQ. V lost 3 bases to trimming and J lost 3 bases, with 17 bases between them. CDR3 loop: CASSSSRTWGTDTQYF. As DNA, the CDR3 is TGCGCCAGCAGCTCCTCCCGGACCTGGGGAACAGATACGCAGTATTTT.

In this sample, this clonotype turned up many times. This rearrangement joins TRBV7-9 to TRBJ1-4, with D possibly matching TRBD1 (5 bases). CDR1 is SEHNR and CDR2 is FQNEAQ in the germline V gene (reference sequence). Deletions cut 7 bases from V and 8 bases from J, with 14 bases between. This CDR3 has 13 residues. CDR3 bases: TGTGCCAGCACCCCTCAGGGTTGGGAAAAACTGTTTTTT. This codes for CASTPQGWEKLFF.

This clonotype was counted a few times. The J gene is TRBJ2-3, the V gene TRBV6-6; TRBD1 agrees at 7 bases. Germline values: CDR1 MNHNY, CDR2 SVGAGI (reference sequence). J was trimmed by 2 bases and V by 4 bases; bases with no gene match: 9. The CDR3 is made up of 16 amino acids. The CDR3 loop reads CASSSKPGQHTDTQYF. CDR3 in DNA: TGTGCCAGCAGTTCTAAACCGGGACAGCACACAGATACGCAGTATTTT.

This clonotype showed up many times. The chain joins TRBV11-2 to TRBJ2-7; 10 positions agree with TRBD1. Germline CDR1 reads SGHAT; CDR2 reads FQNNGV. The V gene end was trimmed by 7 bases and the J gene end by 3 bases; junction bases not matched to a gene: 12. The CDR3 is 16 amino acids. The CDR3 DNA reads TGTGCCAGCACCTTGGGGCCGGGGACAGGGGACTACGAGCAGTACTTC. It encodes CASTLGPGTGDYEQYF.

The V and J genes are TRBV12-5 and TRBJ1-2; 10 positions agree with TRBD1. V lost 1 base and J lost 10; bases outside the gene matches: 3. CDR3 length: 13 residues. CDR1 LGHNT and CDR2 FRNRAP come from the germline V gene. DNA of the CDR3: TGTGCTAGTGGTTTGGCCGGACAGGGGGACTACACCTTC. The encoded protein is CASGLAGQGDYTF.

This rearrangement joins TRBV7-2 to TRBJ1-1, with D possibly matching TRBD1 (5 bases). From germline, CDR1 is SGHTA and CDR2 FQGNSA. The V end lost 5 bases, the J end lost 2 bases, and 15 bases lay between the germline ends. This CDR3 comprises 15 residues. This chain's CDR3 is CASSIGPGDNTEAFF. The DNA of the CDR3 is TGTGCCAGCAGCATAGGACCTGGGGACAACACTGAAGCTTTCTTT.

This clonotype showed up many times. V gene TRBV27 combines with J gene TRBJ2-7, with D possibly TRBD2 on 5 matching bases. This CDR3 contains 16 residues. Trimming cost V 2 bases and J 0 bases, with 14 bases left between them. The germline CDR1 and CDR2 sequences are MNHEY and SMNVEV (reference sequence). Here the CDR3 reads CASSLRSGVSSYEQYF. DNA of the CDR3: TGTGCCAGCAGTTTACGATCCGGGGTAAGCTCCTACGAGCAGTACTTC.

The sample holds many counts of this clonotype. The chain uses TRBV7-9 and TRBJ2-7; a possible D gene is TRBD1 (6 bases). V was trimmed by 4 bases and J by 1 base, leaving 8 bases between them. Germline V gene sequence: CDR1 SEHNR, CDR2 FQNEAQ (reference sequence). The length of the CDR3 is 13 residues. The CDR3 region has the DNA TGTGCCAGCAGCTCACAGGGATCCTACGAGCAGTACTTC. Translated: CASSSQGSYEQYF.

This chain uses TRBV7-3 with TRBJ1-4, with D unclear. V lost 5 bases and J 0 bases, leaving 10 bases between the germline ends. Germline V gene sequence: CDR1 SGHTA, CDR2 FQGTGA. This CDR3 comprises 15 residues. CDR3 nucleotide sequence: TGTGCCAGCAGCCCCTTCGTAGCAACTAATGAAAAACTGTTTTTT. Residues: CASSPFVATNEKLFF.

The rearrangement links TRBV27 to TRBJ2-1, with D unclear. The ends were cut back, 5 bases at V and 3 bases at J, with 17 bases in the middle. Germline V gene data show CDR1 as MNHEY and CDR2 as SMNVEV (reference sequence). The CDR3 spans 16 residues. The CDR3 sequence is CASSPQKTLHYNEQFF. CDR3 DNA sequence: TGTGCCAGCAGTCCCCAAAAAACCCTCCACTACAATGAGCAGTTCTTC.

The chain combines TRBV24-1 with TRBJ2-5; D is ambiguous. The V end lost 5 bases, the J end lost 3 bases, and 15 bases lay between the germline ends. Germline assignment: CDR1 KGHDR and CDR2 SFDVKD. This CDR3 has 15 residues. The CDR3, as DNA: TGTGCCACCAGTGGAGGCAGGACGGAGAAAGAGACCCAGTACTTC. It yields the protein CATSGGRTEKETQYF.

V gene TRBV3-1 combines with J gene TRBJ2-7, with 13 bases that match TRBD2. Germline CDR1 and CDR2: LGHDT and YNNKEL (reference sequence). This CDR3 contains 17 residues. The V gene end was trimmed by 4 bases and the J gene end by 2 bases; junction bases not matched to a gene: 8. Here the CDR3 reads CASSPRPGLAGTYEQYF. CDR3 nucleotides: TGTGCCAGCAGCCCCAGGCCGGGACTAGCGGGGACCTACGAGCAGTACTTC.

The chain has TRBV20-1 and TRBJ1-1, with D perhaps TRBD1 (6 bases). The CDR3 covers 13 residues. Germline loops: CDR1 DFQATT, CDR2 SNEGSKA (reference sequence). Trimming cost V 3 bases and J 4 bases, with 12 bases left between them. As DNA, the CDR3 is TGCAGTGCTAGTGGCAGGGGCGGCACTGAAGCTTTCTTT. It encodes CSASGRGGTEAFF.

This clonotype was seen ten or more times. V gene TRBV20-1 combines with J gene TRBJ1-5; 11 bases are a match to TRBD1. The CDR3 has 16 residues. The germline CDR1 and CDR2 sequences are DFQATT and SNEGSKA (reference sequence). The V gene end was trimmed by 2 bases and the J gene end by 6 bases; junction bases not matched to a gene: 9. CDR3 nucleotide sequence: TGCAGTGCTAGACCCCCCGGGACAGGGGGAAGTCAGCCCCAGCATTTT. Its translation: CSARPPGTGGSQPQHF.

This clonotype showed up many times. CDR3 sequence reads: CSVWDRVGELFF. CDR3 nucleotides: TGCAGCGTTTGGGACAGGGTCGGGGAGCTGTTTTTT. This chain uses TRBV29-1 with TRBJ2-2; 9 bases align to TRBD1. The CDR3 contains 12 residues. Per the germline V gene, CDR1 is SQVTM and CDR2 is ANQGSEA. J was trimmed by 7 bases and V by 5 bases; bases with no gene match: 2.